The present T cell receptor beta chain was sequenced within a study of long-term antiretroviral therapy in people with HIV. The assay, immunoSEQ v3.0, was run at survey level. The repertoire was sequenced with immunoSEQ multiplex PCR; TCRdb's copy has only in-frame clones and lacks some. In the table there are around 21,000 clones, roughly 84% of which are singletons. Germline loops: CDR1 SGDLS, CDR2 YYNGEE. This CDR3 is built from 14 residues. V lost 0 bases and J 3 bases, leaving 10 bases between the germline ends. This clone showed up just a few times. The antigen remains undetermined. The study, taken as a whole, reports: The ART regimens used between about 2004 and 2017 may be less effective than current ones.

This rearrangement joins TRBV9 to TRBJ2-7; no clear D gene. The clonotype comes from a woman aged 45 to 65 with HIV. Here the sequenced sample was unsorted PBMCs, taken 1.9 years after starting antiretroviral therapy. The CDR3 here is CASSVETGIYEQYF. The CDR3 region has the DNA TGTGCCAGCAGCGTAGAGACTGGAATCTACGAGCAGTACTTC.